This T cell receptor beta chain was obtained from a study of PD-L1 blockade in urothelial cancer. Time point reported: pretreatment peripheral blood. Libraries were prepared by immunoSEQ multiplex PCR; TCRdb keeps only in-frame clonotypes and omits some of them. This table has about 87,000 clones, 89% appearing once. Germline CDR1 reads MNHEY; CDR2 reads SVGAGI. The CDR3 length is 13 residues. Trimming cost V 0 bases and J 8 bases, with 10 bases left between them. The chain is built from TRBV6-5 and TRBJ1-1; possible D gene TRBD1, 6 bases. This clonotype was sampled from a woman older than 75 with urothelial cancer. This material consisted of PBMCs, taken around atezolizumab (anti-PD-L1) treatment. The CDR3, as DNA: TGTGCCAGCAGTTACTCGACCGGGACAGAAGCTTTCTTT. This sequence encodes CASSYSTGTEAFF.